The T cell receptor (beta chain) described here comes from a study of graft-versus-host responses after intestinal transplantation. For the study at large: Recipients underwent multivisceral, liver-intestinal, or isolated intestinal transplants. Study-level findings and limits: Recipient marrow showed GvH clones, some seen first in ileum or blood. Circulating GvH clone levels at their peak were associated with HvG declines (early post-transplant).

Clones were sequenced by immunoSEQ multiplex PCR, and TCRdb holds only the in-frame ones, with some missing. The top ten clones hold about 1.1% of a sample with 20,000 to 30,000 clones, roughly 83% of them seen once. Details on this clone: Its antigen remains unknown.

Germline V gene data show CDR1 as SEHNR and CDR2 as FQNEAQ (reference sequence). Trimming shortened V by 1 base and J by 2 bases, and 6 bases separated the two germline ends. CDR3 length: 14 residues. This TCR was sampled from a human patient who received an intestinal transplant, so some T cells may come from the graft donor. The chain is built from TRBV7-9 and TRBJ2-1; D is possibly TRBD1 (5 bases). This material consisted of PBMCs, taken approximately four weeks after intestinal transplant. This chain's CDR3 is CASSLEDTYNEQFF. In nucleotides, the CDR3 is TGTGCCAGCAGCTTAGAGGACACCTACAATGAGCAGTTCTTC.